The present T cell receptor beta chain was sequenced within a study of blood T cell repertoires in COVID-19. Study-wide context: Sites across the United States, Italy and Spain contributed samples from acute and convalescent COVID-19. Nucleic acid was either cDNA or gDNA, and it came from T cells, B-cell-depleted T cells, or PBMCs.

The CDR3 covers 15 residues. Trimming cost V 7 bases and J 0 bases, with 13 bases left between them. Germline V lookup: CDR1 MNHEY, CDR2 SVGAGI. In the study's own analysis: Amplifying reference gene primers gave estimates of nucleated cell counts. The table came from immunoSEQ multiplex PCR; TCRdb's copy has only in-frame clones and leaves some out. V and J calls and clone size come straight from that table; D and trimming were deduced from the DNA. The table lists roughly 250,000 clones, over 80% of them singletons. Sequencing was carried out using PBMCs or T cells enriched from blood (not recorded which). V is TRBV6-5 and J is TRBJ1-3; no clear D. The receptor was derived from a young woman who had recovered from COVID-19. CDR3 coding DNA: TGTGCCAGCACGATGGGCGCCAACTCTGGAAACACCATATATTTT. Protein sequence: CASTMGANSGNTIYF.